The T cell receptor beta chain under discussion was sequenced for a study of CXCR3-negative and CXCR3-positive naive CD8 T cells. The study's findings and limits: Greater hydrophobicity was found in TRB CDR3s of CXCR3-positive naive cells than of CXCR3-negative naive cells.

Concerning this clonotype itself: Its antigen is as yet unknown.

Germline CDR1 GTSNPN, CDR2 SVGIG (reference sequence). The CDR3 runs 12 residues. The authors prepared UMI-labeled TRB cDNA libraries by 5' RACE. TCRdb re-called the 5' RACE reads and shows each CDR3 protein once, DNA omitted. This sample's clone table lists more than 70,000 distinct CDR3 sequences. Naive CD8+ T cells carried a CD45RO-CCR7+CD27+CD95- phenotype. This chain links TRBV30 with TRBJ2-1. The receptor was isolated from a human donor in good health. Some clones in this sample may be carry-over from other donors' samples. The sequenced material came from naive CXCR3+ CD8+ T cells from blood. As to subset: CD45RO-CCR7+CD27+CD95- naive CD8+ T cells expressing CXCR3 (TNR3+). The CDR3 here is CAWSELENEQFF.